This TCR beta chain emerged from a study of blood T cell repertoires in COVID-19. The overall study: Researchers got acute and convalescent COVID-19 samples from the United States, Italy and Spain. Nucleic acid was either cDNA or gDNA, and it came from T cells, B-cell-depleted T cells, or PBMCs.

Per the study methods: By means of reference gene primer amplification, nucleated cell counts were estimated. Measured with immunoSEQ multiplex PCR; TCRdb has only the in-frame clones, and not every one. V, J and clone size derive from that table, while D and trimming were established from the DNA sequence. The sample gives about 350,000 clones, around 90% of which show up once; roughly a tenth is in the top ten. V lost 7 bases to trimming and J lost 8 bases, with 20 bases between them. CDR1 and CDR2 (germline): SGHTA, FQGTGA. The CDR3 consists of 14 residues. J is TRBJ1-2 and V is TRBV7-3; maybe TRBD1 (5 bases). Material for sequencing was peripheral blood. The receptor comes from a man aged 30-40 years with COVID-19, enrolled during active disease. The CDR3, as DNA: TGTGCCAGCACCCCCGGCCAGGGAGGGGCAGGCTACACCTTC. This encodes CASTPGQGGAGYTF.